These 19 T cell receptor beta chains came from one sample sequenced in a study of T-cell reconstitution after alpha-beta-depleted transplantation in children. The TCRbeta library incorporated unique molecular identifiers. A single record per CDR3 protein comes from TCRdb applying MiXCR to the PCR reads. The table has some 500,000 distinct CDR3 sequences, around 16% seen once; the top ten hold 3.3%. The input for sequencing was PBMCs from the stem cell graft donor, taken from the stem cell graft. These receptors originate from a human donor who donated a stem cell graft to a child with acute lymphoblastic leukemia.

This sequence joins TRBV19 and TRBJ2-1; D not certain. The CDR3 runs to 16 residues. Germline lookup yields CDR1 LNHDA and CDR2 SQIVND (reference sequence). Trimming removed 1 base from V and 3 bases from J, with 13 bases in between. This CDR3 reads CASSIGSSVVYNEQFF. The CDR3 nucleotides read TGTGCCAGTAGTATAGGGTCCTCCGTGGTCTACAATGAGCAGTTCTTC.

The CDR3 sequence: CASTDLGDGYTF. DNA of the CDR3: TGCGCCAGCACAGATTTGGGGGATGGCTACACCTTC. The rearrangement uses TRBV4-1 and TRBJ1-2; maybe TRBD1 (5 bases). Trimming pared 7 bases from V and 6 bases from J, leaving 12 bases between. CDR1 MGHRA and CDR2 YSYEKL come from the germline V gene. The CDR3 sequence is 12 residues long.

This chain links TRBV7-9 with TRBJ2-7; perhaps D is TRBD1 or TRBD2 (5 bases each). The germline CDR1 and CDR2 sequences are SEHNR and FQNEAQ (reference sequence). This CDR3 spans 14 amino acids. V lost 5 bases to trimming and J lost 3 bases, with 14 bases between them. CDR3 DNA sequence: TGTGCCAGCAGCCACCCGGGACGCGACTACGAGCAGTACTTC. Its protein is CASSHPGRDYEQYF. The variable domain in full, with the rest retrieved from reference TRBV7-9 and TRBJ2-7, is DTGVSQNPRHKITKRGQNVTFRCDPISEHNRLYWYRQTLGQGPEFLTYFQNEAQLEKSRLLSDRFSAERPKGSFSTLEIQRTEQGDSAMYLCASSHPGRDYEQYFGPGTRLTVT.

CDR3 bases: TGTGCCAGCAGCCCGGACATCATGAACACTGAAGCTTTCTTT. Encoded protein: CASSPDIMNTEAFF. The chain uses TRBV7-9 and TRBJ1-1, with D perhaps matching TRBD1 (5 bases). Looked up from germline, CDR1 is SEHNR and CDR2 is FQNEAQ (reference sequence). This CDR3 has 14 amino acids. The V end was cut by 5 bases, the J end by 0 bases, with 10 bases between.

This clonotype has a handful of counts. The V call is TRBV18, the J call TRBJ1-1; 8 bases agree with TRBD1. The CDR3 runs 15 residues. V trimming: 2 bases; J trimming: 5 bases; junction bases outside the gene matches: 7. The germline CDR1 and CDR2 sequences are KGHSH and LQKENI. The CDR3 spells CASSPYDRGLTEAFF. The DNA for the CDR3 is TGTGCCAGCTCACCATACGACAGGGGTTTGACTGAAGCTTTCTTT.

This clonotype appeared a single time. The J gene is TRBJ2-6, the V gene TRBV5-1; D is tentatively TRBD1 or TRBD2 (5 bases each). The CDR3 loop spans 20 amino acids. V dropped 2 bases and J dropped 2 bases, with 23 bases sitting between them. Germline V gene lookup returns CDR1 SGHRS and CDR2 YFSETQ. CDR3 in amino acids: CASSFNGAGPQGAGANVLTF. CDR3 bases: TGCGCCAGCAGCTTTAACGGGGCCGGACCGCAGGGAGCTGGGGCCAACGTCCTGACTTTC.

This clonotype was counted at least ten times. The rearrangement uses TRBV6-2 or TRBV6-3 and TRBJ2-6; TRBD1 matches at 7 bases. CDR1 MNHEY and CDR2 SVGEGT come from the germline V gene. V was clipped by 6 bases and J by 0 bases; unmatched bases: 5. This CDR3 has 16 amino acids. The CDR3 DNA sequence: TGTGCCAGCAGCCGGACAGGCCTCTCTGGGGCCAACGTCCTGACTTTC. It codes for CASSRTGLSGANVLTF.

In this sample, this clonotype turned up a few times. The V and J genes are TRBV27 and TRBJ2-1; TRBD2 might be the D (6 bases). Trimming cost V 7 bases and J 9 bases, with 16 bases left between them. Germline CDR1 is MNHEY and CDR2 is SMNVEV (reference sequence). The CDR3 is 13 amino acids. DNA for the CDR3: TGTGCCAGCATTTCGCGGGGCGTAAGTGAGCAGTTCTTC. This encodes CASISRGVSEQFF.

V and J are TRBV2 and TRBJ2-7; D may be TRBD1 (8 bases). The CDR3 consists of 15 residues. Between the trimmed V and J ends, which lost 1 base and 3 bases, there was a span of 13 bases. In germline, CDR1 is SNHLY, CDR2 FYNNEI. The chain's CDR3 is CASSEVTGGGYEQYF. CDR3 coding DNA: TGTGCCAGCAGTGAAGTAACAGGGGGGGGCTACGAGCAGTACTTC. The full variable domain, completed using reference TRBV2 and TRBJ2-7, is EPEVTQTPSHQVTQMGQEVILRCVPISNHLYFYWYRQILGQKVEFLVSFYNNEISEKSEIFDDQFSVERPDGSNFTLKIRSTKLEDSAMYFCASSEVTGGGYEQYFGPGTRLTVT.

This clonotype appeared a few times. The chain couples TRBV10-3 to TRBJ2-1; 9 bases fit TRBD2. The V and J ends lost 4 bases and 5 bases, in that order; junction bases with no gene match: 12. Germline CDR1 ENHRY, CDR2 SYGVKD. This CDR3 has 17 residues. The CDR3 reads CAISVGQALAGDNEQFF. As DNA, the CDR3 is TGTGCCATCAGTGTAGGACAAGCCTTAGCGGGGGACAATGAGCAGTTCTTC.

This clonotype appeared a single time. This sequence joins TRBV20-1 and TRBJ2-5; the D is unclear. The germline gives CDR1 DFQATT, CDR2 SNEGSKA (reference sequence). The CDR3 loop spans 13 amino acids. V lost 5 bases and J lost 5, with 15 bases in between. CDR3 in DNA: TGCAGTGCTGATTCCGTTCGTGGGGAGACCCAGTACTTC. Translated, it gives CSADSVRGETQYF.

CDR3 in amino acids: CASIRQGNHEQYF. The CDR3 nucleotides are TGTGCCAGCATTAGACAGGGTAATCACGAGCAGTACTTC. The chain joins TRBV6-5 to TRBJ2-7; 7 bases fit TRBD1. Losses at the gene ends were 7 bases for V and 5 bases for J; bases not matched to a gene: 8. Germline assignment: CDR1 MNHEY and CDR2 SVGAGI. The CDR3 has 13 amino acids.

The chain combines TRBV4-2 with TRBJ2-7, with 7 bases that match TRBD2. This CDR3 contains 19 residues. Germline-derived CDR1 and CDR2 are LGHNA and YNFKEQ. Trimming at V came to 3 bases and at J to 4 bases, leaving 21 bases not matched to a gene. The CDR3 loop is CASSQGFSGSRHTLYEQYF. The CDR3 DNA is TGTGCCAGCAGCCAGGGTTTTAGCGGGTCCCGTCACACTCTATACGAGCAGTACTTC.

This clonotype was seen a handful of times. The chain has TRBV7-8 and TRBJ2-3; a possible D gene is TRBD2 (6 bases). Germline CDR1 and CDR2: SGHVS and FQNEAQ. V lost 2 bases and J 6 bases, leaving 18 bases between the germline ends. This CDR3 contains 16 residues. Here the CDR3 reads CASSLNDREWDDTQYF. The DNA for the CDR3 is TGTGCCAGCAGCTTAAACGATCGGGAGTGGGATGATACGCAGTATTTT.

V gene TRBV20-1 combines with J gene TRBJ2-5, with D tentatively TRBD2 (7 bases). Germline V gene data show CDR1 as DFQATT and CDR2 as SNEGSKA (reference sequence). The germline V and J ends were trimmed by 0 bases and 6 bases, with 17 bases remaining between them. This CDR3 region has 15 residues. The CDR3 nucleotides read TGCAGTGCTAGAGATTATGAGGGGGGGCATCAGACCCAGTACTTC. It yields the protein CSARDYEGGHQTQYF.

This clonotype was detected many times. This chain connects TRBV3-1 to TRBJ2-6; D possibly uses TRBD1 or TRBD2 (5 bases each). The V gene lost 11 bases and the J gene lost 4 bases, with 15 bases spanning the gap. Per germline, CDR1 LGHDT and CDR2 YNNKEL (reference sequence). There are 14 residues in the CDR3. The CDR3 DNA is TGTGCCGTTGAAACGGGGACCGGGGCCAACGTCCTGACTTTC. Protein product: CAVETGTGANVLTF. The full variable domain, rest sourced from reference TRBV3-1 and TRBJ2-6, is DTAVSQTPKYLVTQMGNDKSIKCEQNLGHDTMYWYKQDSKKFLKIMFSYNNKELIINETVPNRFSPKSPDKAHLNLHINSLELGDSAVYFCAVETGTGANVLTFGAGSRLTVL.

This clonotype occurred a few times. The chain joins TRBV6-5 to TRBJ2-1; D call uncertain. V lost 0 bases to trimming and J lost 4 bases, with 7 bases between them. The CDR3 is 14 residues long. Germline-derived CDR1 and CDR2 are MNHEY and SVGAGI. The DNA for the CDR3 is TGTGCCAGCAGTTACTCCCAGGTATACAATGAGCAGTTCTTC. Translated: CASSYSQVYNEQFF.

This clonotype appeared a few times. The V gene is TRBV6-5, the J gene TRBJ1-1; unclear D gene. This CDR3 region has 14 residues. The germline CDR1 and CDR2 sequences are MNHEY and SVGAGI. The V and J ends lost 6 bases and 5 bases respectively, with 16 bases between them. This chain's CDR3 is CASSGWSVGTEAFF. The CDR3 DNA reads as TGTGCCAGCAGCGGGTGGTCAGTAGGGACTGAAGCTTTCTTT.

This clonotype was counted between two and nine times. The gene calls are TRBV5-6 and TRBJ2-7; 9 positions match TRBD1. With 0 bases clipped from V and 5 bases from J, the junction kept 9 bases outside the gene matches. The CDR3 covers 16 residues. Germline values: CDR1 SGHDT, CDR2 YYEEEE. This chain's CDR3 is CASSLGTTGGSHEQYF. CDR3 coding DNA: TGTGCCAGCAGCTTGGGGACGACAGGGGGGAGCCACGAGCAGTACTTC. Looking up the rest from reference TRBV5-6 and TRBJ2-7 gives the full variable domain: DAGVTQSPTHLIKTRGQQVTLRCSPKSGHDTVSWYQQALGQGPQFIFQYYEEEERQRGNFPDRFSGHQFPNYSSELNVNALLLGDSALYLCASSLGTTGGSHEQYFGPGTRLTVT.